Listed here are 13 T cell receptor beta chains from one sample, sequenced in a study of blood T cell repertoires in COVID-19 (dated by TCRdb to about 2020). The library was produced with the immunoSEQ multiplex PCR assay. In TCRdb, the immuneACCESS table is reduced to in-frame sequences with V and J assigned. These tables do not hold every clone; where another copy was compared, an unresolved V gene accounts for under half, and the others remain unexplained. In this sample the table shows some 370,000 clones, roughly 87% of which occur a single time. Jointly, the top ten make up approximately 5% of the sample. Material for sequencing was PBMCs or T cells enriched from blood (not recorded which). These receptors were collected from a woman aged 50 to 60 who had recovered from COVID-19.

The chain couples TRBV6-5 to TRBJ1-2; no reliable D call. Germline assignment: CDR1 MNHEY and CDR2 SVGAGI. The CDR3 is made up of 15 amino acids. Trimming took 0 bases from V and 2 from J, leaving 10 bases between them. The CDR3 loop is CASSYSPNLNYGYTF. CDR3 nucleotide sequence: TGTGCCAGCAGTTACTCGCCGAACCTAAACTATGGCTACACCTTC.

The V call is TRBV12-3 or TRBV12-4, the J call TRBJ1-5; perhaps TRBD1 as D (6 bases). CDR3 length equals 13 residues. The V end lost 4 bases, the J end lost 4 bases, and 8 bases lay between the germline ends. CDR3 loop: CASSWDTNQPQHF. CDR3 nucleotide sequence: TGTGCCAGCAGTTGGGACACAAATCAGCCCCAGCATTTT.

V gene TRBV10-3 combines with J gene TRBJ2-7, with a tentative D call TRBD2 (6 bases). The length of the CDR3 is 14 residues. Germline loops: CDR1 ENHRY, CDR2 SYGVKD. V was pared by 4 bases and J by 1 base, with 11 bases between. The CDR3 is CAISAGLPSYEQYF. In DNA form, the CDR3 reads TGTGCCATCAGTGCAGGACTACCGTCCTACGAGCAGTACTTC.

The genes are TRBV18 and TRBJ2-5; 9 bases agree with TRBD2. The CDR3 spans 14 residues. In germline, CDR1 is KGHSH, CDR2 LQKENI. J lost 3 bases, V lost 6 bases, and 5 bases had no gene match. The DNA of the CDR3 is TGTGCCAGCTCCCCTCCTAGCGGGGAAGAGACCCAGTACTTC. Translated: CASSPPSGEETQYF.

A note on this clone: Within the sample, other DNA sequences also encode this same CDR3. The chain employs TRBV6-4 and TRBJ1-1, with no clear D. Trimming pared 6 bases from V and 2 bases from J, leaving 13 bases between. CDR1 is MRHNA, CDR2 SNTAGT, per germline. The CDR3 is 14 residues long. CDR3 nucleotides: TGTGCCAGCAGCGCGTCCCCGGGAAACACTGAAGCTTTCTTT. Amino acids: CASSASPGNTEAFF.

CDR3 sequence (DNA): TGCGCCAGCAGCCAAGGGGGACTGATTAATGAAAAACTGTTTTTT. It codes for CASSQGGLINEKLFF. The chain carries TRBV4-3 and TRBJ1-4, with a tentative D call TRBD1 (5 bases). Between the trimmed V and J ends, which lost 1 base and 4 bases, there was a span of 10 bases. CDR3 length: 15 amino acids. Per the germline V gene, CDR1 is LGHNA and CDR2 is YSLEER.

The CDR3 loop reads CASSQDPSGGQDYEQYF. DNA of the CDR3: TGTGCCAGCAGCCAAGACCCCTCGGGTGGACAGGACTACGAGCAGTACTTC. The chain has TRBV3-1 (or the pseudogene TRBV3-2) and TRBJ2-7, with 7 bases identical to TRBD1. V lost 0 bases, J lost 3 bases, and 11 bases stayed unmatched. The CDR3 runs to 17 residues. Germline V lookup: CDR1 LGHDT, CDR2 YNNKEL (reference sequence).

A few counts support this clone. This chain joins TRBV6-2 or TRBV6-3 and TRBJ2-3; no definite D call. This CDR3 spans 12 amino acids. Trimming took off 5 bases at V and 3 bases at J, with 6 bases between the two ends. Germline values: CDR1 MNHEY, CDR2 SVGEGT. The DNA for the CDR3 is TGTGCCAGCAGTACCGGGACAGATACGCAGTATTTT. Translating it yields CASSTGTDTQYF.

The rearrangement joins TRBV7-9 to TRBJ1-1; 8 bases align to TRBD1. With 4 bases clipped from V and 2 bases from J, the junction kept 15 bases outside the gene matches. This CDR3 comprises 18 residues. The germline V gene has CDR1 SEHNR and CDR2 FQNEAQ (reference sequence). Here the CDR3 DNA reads TGTGCCAGCAGCTCTCCGGGCTCAGGGGGCTCTTCTAACACTGAAGCTTTCTTT. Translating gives CASSSPGSGGSSNTEAFF.

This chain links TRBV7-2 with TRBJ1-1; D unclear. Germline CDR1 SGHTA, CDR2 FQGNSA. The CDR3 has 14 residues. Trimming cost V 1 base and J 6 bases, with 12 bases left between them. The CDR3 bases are TGTGCCAGCAGCTTAGACGGCGGGGTGTCTGAAGCTTTCTTT. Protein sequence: CASSLDGGVSEAFF.

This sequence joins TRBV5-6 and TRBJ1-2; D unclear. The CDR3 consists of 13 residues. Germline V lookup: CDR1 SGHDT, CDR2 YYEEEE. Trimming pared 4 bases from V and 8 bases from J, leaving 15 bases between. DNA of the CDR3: TGTGCCAGCAGCCCGCGGCCTCCCCCAGGCTACACCTTC. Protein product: CASSPRPPPGYTF.

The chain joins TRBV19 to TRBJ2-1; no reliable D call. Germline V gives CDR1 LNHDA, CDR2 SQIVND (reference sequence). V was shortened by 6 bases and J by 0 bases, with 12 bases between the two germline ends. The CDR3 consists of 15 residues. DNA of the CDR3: TGTGCCAGTAGCGAAGTCTGGAGCTCCTACAATGAGCAGTTCTTC. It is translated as CASSEVWSSYNEQFF. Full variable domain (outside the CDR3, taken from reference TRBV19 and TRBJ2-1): DGGITQSPKYLFRKEGQNVTLSCEQNLNHDAMYWYRQDPGQGLRLIYYSQIVNDFQKGDIAEGYSVSREKKESFPLTVTSAQKNPTAFYLCASSEVWSSYNEQFFGPGTRLTVL.

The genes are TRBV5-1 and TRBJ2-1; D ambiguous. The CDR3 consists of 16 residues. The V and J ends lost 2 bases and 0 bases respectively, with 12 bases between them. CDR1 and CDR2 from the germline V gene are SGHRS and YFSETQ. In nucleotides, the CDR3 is TGCGCCAGCAGCTTTAGCCCGGTTAGCTCCTACAATGAGCAGTTCTTC. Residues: CASSFSPVSSYNEQFF.